A selection of T cell receptor beta chains follows, all from one sample in a study of response to subunit inactivated influenza vaccine. TCRdb re-derived calls from the RT-PCR reads in MiXCR, one entry per CDR3 protein. The sample holds approximately 520,000 distinct CDR3 sequences, approximately 15% seen once. The sequences come from CD4+ T cells sorted from PBMCs, collected less than 30 months after vaccination. Source of these receptors: a man aged 50 to 75 who received an inactivated influenza vaccine. Both conserved end residues are part of each CDR3. D genes are given only for firm matches. Expanded clones get a size class; other rows say once, few or many, or leave the size out.

j_gene | v_gene | d_gene | abundance | CDR3nt | CDR3aa
TRBJ2-3 | TRBV5-1 | . | few | TGCGCCAGCAGCTTGACAGGGAGAATGTCAGATACGCAGTATTTT | CASSLTGRMSDTQYF
TRBJ1-2 | TRBV5-6 | . | few | TGTGCCAGCAGCTTCCCAGGGAGGACCTATGGCTACACCTTC | CASSFPGRTYGYTF
TRBJ2-1 | TRBV5-1 | . | . | TGCGCCAGCAGCACCGGGGCCACTCCCTACAATGAGCAGTTCTTC | CASSTGATPYNEQFF
TRBJ2-2 | TRBV3-1 | TRBD1 | . | TGTGCCAGCAGCTTTACGACAGGGTGGACCGGGGAGCTGTTTTTT | CASSFTTGWTGELFF
TRBJ2-2 | TRBV6-2/TRBV6-3 | TRBD1 | . | TGTGCCAGCAGTCCTCCGGGACAGGGGAAGACCGGGGAGCTGTTTTTT | CASSPPGQGKTGELFF
TRBJ2-7 | TRBV12-3/TRBV12-4 | . | few | TGTGCCAGCAGTGCCCTGTACGAGCAGTACTTC | CASSALYEQYF
TRBJ2-7 | TRBV20-1 | TRBD1 | . | TGCAGTGCTCCGAGAGGGACAGGGGGAGGCGAGCAGTACTTC | CSAPRGTGGGEQYF
TRBJ2-1 | TRBV10-3 | TRBD2 | . | TGTGCCATCAGCGAGACTAGCGGGAGGGAGGGCAATGAGCAGTTCTTC | CAISETSGREGNEQFF
TRBJ1-6 | TRBV2 | TRBD1 | . | TGTGCCAGCAGTGAAACGTCAGGGGGTAATTCACCCCTCCACTTT | CASSETSGGNSPLHF
TRBJ2-1 | TRBV28 | TRBD2 | few | TGTGCCAGCAGTATTGGGGGACTAGCTAGGAATGAGCAGTTCTTC | CASSIGGLARNEQFF
TRBJ2-2 | TRBV10-3 | . | few | TGTGCCATCACCGGGACAACGAACACCGGGGAGCTGTTTTTT | CAITGTTNTGELFF
TRBJ1-6 | TRBV9 | . | few | TGTGCCAGCAGCGTCGACGGCAGATTTAATAATTCACCCCTCCACTTT | CASSVDGRFNNSPLHF
TRBJ2-1 | TRBV12-3/TRBV12-4 | . | many | TGTGCCAGCAGTTTGGTGGACGAGCAGTTCTTC | CASSLVDEQFF
TRBJ2-1 | TRBV15 | TRBD2 | few | TGTGCCACCATCTCCGGGAGGAGGCTCTACAATGAGCAGTTCTTC | CATISGRRLYNEQFF
TRBJ2-3 | TRBV6-5 | . | many | TGTGCCAGCAGTTACGGACAGAGCACAGATACGCAGTATTTT | CASSYGQSTDTQYF
TRBJ2-1 | TRBV7-9 | . | . | TGTGCCAGCAGCCAAAGTTCAGGGAATGAGCAGTTCTTC | CASSQSSGNEQFF
TRBJ2-3 | TRBV10-3 | TRBD1 | . | TGTGCCATCAGGGACAGGGGTTTTACAGATACGCAGTATTTT | CAIRDRGFTDTQYF
TRBJ2-1 | TRBV29-1 | TRBD2 | few | TGCAGCGTTGTTGGGCTAGCGGGCCACCTGCCGTACAATGAGCAGTTCTTC | CSVVGLAGHLPYNEQFF
TRBJ2-7 | TRBV20-1 | . | few | TGCAGTGCAGGCGGGGTCTCAGGACCCTACGAGCAGTACTTC | CSAGGVSGPYEQYF
TRBJ2-2 | TRBV7-2 | . | . | TGTGCCAGCAGCACCTACACCACCGGGGAGCTGTTTTTT | CASSTYTTGELFF
TRBJ2-5 | TRBV5-5 | . | . | TGTGCCAGCAGCCCTATGCATCGGGAGACCCAGTACTTC | CASSPMHRETQYF
TRBJ2-1 | TRBV10-3 | . | . | TGTGCCATCAGCTCAGGTGGGGGGGCCGTCTACAATGAGCAGTTCTTC | CAISSGGGAVYNEQFF
TRBJ2-4 | TRBV7-2 | TRBD1 | once | TGTGCCAGCAGCTCCGCGCCAACCGGGACAGGGTGGAACATTCAGTACTTC | CASSSAPTGTGWNIQYF
TRBJ2-3 | TRBV20-1 | . | few | TGCAGTGCTAGAGATCCGCTGGCAACAGATACGCAGTATTTT | CSARDPLATDTQYF
TRBJ2-3 | TRBV6-5 | . | . | TGTGCCAGCAGTTATAAGCCAGGACAGAGCACAGATACGCAGTATTTT | CASSYKPGQSTDTQYF
TRBJ2-3 | TRBV25-1 | . | many | TGTGCCAGCAGTGATTCCCGGAAGAACACAGATACGCAGTATTTT | CASSDSRKNTDTQYF
TRBJ2-5 | TRBV5-1 | . | many | TGTGCCAGCAGTTTAGGGTGGCAAGAGACCCAGTACTTC | CASSLGWQETQYF
TRBJ2-3 | TRBV10-1 | TRBD2 | . | TGCGCCAGCAGTGGGAGGCTAACGGGGGGTTCCACTGAGACAGATACGCAGTATTTT | CASSGRLTGGSTETDTQYF
TRBJ2-5 | TRBV14 | TRBD1 | few | TGTGCCAGCAGCCCCTTGGACAGGGTAGCCCAGTACTTC | CASSPLDRVAQYF
TRBJ1-1 | TRBV25-1 | . | many | TGTGCCAGCAGTGAGGAGGGGCCGGTCACTGAAGCTTTCTTT | CASSEEGPVTEAFF
TRBJ1-5 | TRBV20-1 | . | few | TGCAGTGCTAGAGGCGGAAGCTATAGCAATCAGCCCCAGCATTTT | CSARGGSYSNQPQHF
TRBJ1-3 | TRBV7-8 | . | . | TGTGCCAGCAGCTTAGTCGGTAGCGGAAACACCATATATTTT | CASSLVGSGNTIYF
TRBJ1-4 | TRBV5-1 | TRBD1 | few | TGCGCCAGCAGCTATGGACACAGGGGAGCTAATGAAAAACTGTTTTTT | CASSYGHRGANEKLFF
TRBJ2-7 | TRBV20-1 | . | . | TGCAGTGCTAGAGAGGGACCGACCTACGAGCAGTACTTC | CSAREGPTYEQYF
TRBJ1-5 | TRBV20-1 | TRBD1 | few | TGCAGTGCTAGAGATAAGGACAGGTTGAATCAGCCCCAGCATTTT | CSARDKDRLNQPQHF
TRBJ1-1 | TRBV12-3/TRBV12-4 | . | . | TGTGCCAGCAGTTCTACCAGAGTCACTGAAGCTTTCTTT | CASSSTRVTEAFF
TRBJ2-2 | TRBV18 | . | few | TGTGCCAGCTCACGAGGACAGAAGAACACCGGGGAGCTGTTTTTT | CASSRGQKNTGELFF
TRBJ2-7 | TRBV10-3 | TRBD2 | . | TGTGCCACCATGCCGACTAGCGGATACACCTACGAGCAGTACTTC | CATMPTSGYTYEQYF
TRBJ2-2 | TRBV5-6 | . | few | TGTGCCAGCAGCTTGAAGAACAGGGCGAACACCGGGGAGCTGTTTTTT | CASSLKNRANTGELFF
TRBJ2-2 | TRBV21-1 | . | few | TGTGCCAGCAGCAACGGACAGTTCGACACCGGGGAGCTGTTTTTT | CASSNGQFDTGELFF
TRBJ1-1 | TRBV12-3/TRBV12-4 | TRBD1 | few | TGTGCCAGCAGTGTGGGACAGGTACTGAACACTGAAGCTTTCTTT | CASSVGQVLNTEAFF
TRBJ2-7 | TRBV7-2 | TRBD2 | . | TGTGCCAGCACCCGGCGAGCGGGAGCCTACGAGCAGTACTTC | CASTRRAGAYEQYF
TRBJ1-2 | TRBV4-3 | . | . | TGCGCCAGCAGCCAAACCTCGGGGGGGCGAGGCTATGGCTACACCTTC | CASSQTSGGRGYGYTF
TRBJ2-7 | TRBV4-3 | TRBD2 | . | TGCGCCAGCAGCCAAGCCTCCAGTCGCGGGAGCTTTTCCTACGAGCAGTACTTC | CASSQASSRGSFSYEQYF
TRBJ2-1 | TRBV5-1 | TRBD2 | . | TGCGCCAGCGCCGCGGTTCCAGCGGGAGAGGGTGAGCAGTTCTTC | CASAAVPAGEGEQFF
TRBJ2-3 | TRBV20-1 | . | . | TGCAGTGCTATTGCCGGCAGAGTAGCAGATACGCAGTATTTT | CSAIAGRVADTQYF
TRBJ2-5 | TRBV20-1 | TRBD1 | . | TGCAGTGCTAGTAGACCGGGACAGGAGTCAACCCAGTACTTC | CSASRPGQESTQYF
TRBJ2-2 | TRBV12-3/TRBV12-4 | . | . | TGTGCCAGCAGTTTGCGGGGGCACGGTACCGGGGAGCTGTTTTTT | CASSLRGHGTGELFF
TRBJ1-6 | TRBV6-5 | . | few | TGTGCCAGCAGTTATGATGGGGGGAGGATCTCACCCCTCCACTTT | CASSYDGGRISPLHF
TRBJ2-7 | TRBV12-3/TRBV12-4 | TRBD1 | . | TGTGCCAGCAGTTTACGCCAGGGGGCACGAGAGCAGTACTTC | CASSLRQGAREQYF
TRBJ2-4 | TRBV20-1 | TRBD1 | few | TGCAGTGCTAGAGTCAGGGGGAATTTGGGTAACATTCAGTACTTC | CSARVRGNLGNIQYF
TRBJ2-1 | TRBV27 | . | . | TGTGCCAGCAGGAGAGACGGGAGCTCCTACAATGAGCAGTTCTTC | CASRRDGSSYNEQFF